The 19 T cell receptor beta chains reported below all come from one sample, sequenced in a study of identical twins. A single record per CDR3 protein comes from TCRdb applying MiXCR to the 5' RACE reads. The sample yields roughly 500,000 distinct CDR3 sequences, 22% seen once. This same sample was also part of a study on T cells expressing NK-cell markers.

The sequenced sample was CD4+ T cells sorted from blood. These receptors were obtained from a woman between 18 and 29 years old in good health.

V gene TRBV5-1 combines with J gene TRBJ2-3; 11 positions match TRBD1. The ends lost 4 bases at V and 1 base at J; junction bases unmatched: 11. CDR3 length: 18 residues. Germline CDR1 reads SGHRS; CDR2 reads YFSETQ. The CDR3 loop reads CASSLTPGTGGGTDTQYF. The CDR3 region has the DNA TGCGCCAGCAGCCTGACCCCCGGGACAGGGGGTGGCACAGATACGCAGTATTTT.

The J gene is TRBJ2-1, the V gene TRBV20-1; maybe TRBD1 (6 bases). V was cut by 6 bases and J by 3 bases, with 27 bases left in between. Germline CDR1 and CDR2: DFQATT and SNEGSKA (reference sequence). The CDR3 consists of 18 residues. CDR3 nucleotides: TGCAGTGCCCAGATGAAGCCCGGGACACCCCTTTTCTACAATGAGCAGTTCTTC. This translates into CSAQMKPGTPLFYNEQFF.

The rearrangement links TRBV11-2 to TRBJ2-7; 9 nucleotides line up with TRBD1. Trimming at V came to 1 base and at J to 4 bases, leaving 2 bases not matched to a gene. The CDR3 is made up of 14 amino acids. Germline V gives CDR1 SGHAT, CDR2 FQNNGV. Here the CDR3 DNA reads TGTGCCAGCAGCTTAGTTGGGACAGGGTACGAGCAGTACTTC. Its translation is CASSLVGTGYEQYF.

This clonotype was seen a few times. The chain uses TRBV20-1 and TRBJ2-5; D is uncertain. Germline CDR1 is DFQATT and CDR2 is SNEGSKA (reference sequence). The CDR3 is 12 amino acids. The ends were cut back, 5 bases at V and 4 bases at J, with 11 bases in the middle. CDR3 protein: CSAAPTGETQYF. CDR3 bases: TGCAGTGCTGCACCCACGGGAGAGACCCAGTACTTC.

This clonotype was counted a few times. The chain has TRBV5-5 and TRBJ1-2, with a weak D call TRBD1 (5 bases). The V end lost 4 bases, the J end lost 2 bases, and 9 bases lay between the germline ends. The CDR3 has 13 amino acids. Germline V gene sequence: CDR1 SGHKS, CDR2 YYEKEE (reference sequence). The CDR3: CASSLNRNYGYTF. CDR3 nucleotide sequence: TGTGCCAGCAGCCTCAACAGGAACTATGGCTACACCTTC. Complete variable domain (other parts from reference TRBV5-5 and TRBJ1-2): DAGVTQSPTHLIKTRGQQVTLRCSPISGHKSVSWYQQVLGQGPQFIFQYYEKEERGRGNFPDRFSARQFPNYSSELNVNALLLGDSALYLCASSLNRNYGYTFGSGTRLTVV.

Many counts were recorded for this clonotype. The rearrangement joins TRBV29-1 to TRBJ2-1, with 9 bases matching TRBD2. CDR3 length: 13 residues. V gave up 8 bases and J gave up 5 bases; unmatched junction bases: 7. The germline V gene encodes CDR1 SQVTM and CDR2 ANQGSEA. The CDR3 loop is CSSSSGKNNEQFF. CDR3 DNA: TGCAGCTCCTCTAGCGGGAAGAACAATGAGCAGTTCTTC.

Many counts were recorded for this clonotype. V gene TRBV6-5 combines with J gene TRBJ1-4; no clear D gene. Germline-derived CDR1 and CDR2 are MNHEY and SVGAGI. CDR3 length equals 14 residues. V gave up 0 bases and J gave up 8 bases, with 10 bases separating them. CDR3 in DNA: TGTGCCAGCAGTTACTCCGTGATTCAGGAAAAACTGTTTTTT. The encoded protein is CASSYSVIQEKLFF.

The chain joins TRBV20-1 to TRBJ2-7; 8 nucleotides match TRBD1. The CDR3 is 14 amino acids. Germline V CDR1 and CDR2: DFQATT, SNEGSKA (reference sequence). The V and J ends lost 0 bases and 4 bases, in that order; junction bases with no gene match: 5. In nucleotides, the CDR3 is TGCAGTGCTAGAGACAGGGGGCGTAGGTACGAGCAGTACTTC. It encodes CSARDRGRRYEQYF.

The chain has TRBV21-1 and TRBJ1-2; TRBD1 is taken as the D call from the table, unchecked against the DNA. TRBV21-1 is tagged as a pseudogene. The CDR3 has 17 amino acids. CDR3 in DNA: TGTGCCAGGCTGGAGGGCTTCGGGGGCGCTGGGAACTATGGCTACACCTTC. Translation gives CARLEGFGGAGNYGYTF.

The chain joins TRBV20-1 to TRBJ1-2; D is perhaps TRBD1 (5 bases). CDR3 length: 15 residues. Between the trimmed V and J ends, which lost 0 bases and 1 base, there was a span of 12 bases. Germline V gene sequence: CDR1 DFQATT, CDR2 SNEGSKA (reference sequence). CDR3 amino acids: CSARDGGTNNYGYTF. DNA for the CDR3: TGCAGTGCTAGAGATGGGGGGACGAATAACTATGGCTACACCTTC.

This rearrangement joins TRBV5-1 to TRBJ2-5, with 9 nucleotides matching TRBD2. Losses at the gene ends were 2 bases for V and 4 bases for J; bases not matched to a gene: 12. The V gene's germline CDR1 is SGHRS and CDR2 YFSETQ. This CDR3 comprises 17 residues. The CDR3 reads CASSFGLAGGPIETQYF. In DNA, the CDR3 is TGCGCCAGCAGCTTCGGGTTGGCGGGGGGGCCAATAGAGACCCAGTACTTC.

The gene calls are TRBV7-9 and TRBJ1-2; maybe TRBD1 (5 bases). Trimming took 3 bases from V and 5 from J, leaving 16 bases between them. CDR3 length equals 15 residues. Looked up from germline, CDR1 is SEHNR and CDR2 is FQNEAQ (reference sequence). The CDR3 region has the DNA TGTGCCAGCAGCTTTACAGGAGGCGTCGGTTATGGCTACACCTTC. It translates to CASSFTGGVGYGYTF. Variable domain in full (rest from reference TRBV7-9 and TRBJ1-2): DTGVSQNPRHKITKRGQNVTFRCDPISEHNRLYWYRQTLGQGPEFLTYFQNEAQLEKSRLLSDRFSAERPKGSFSTLEIQRTEQGDSAMYLCASSFTGGVGYGYTFGSGTRLTVV.

V and J are TRBV25-1 and TRBJ1-2; possibly TRBD1 for D (6 bases). The CDR3 runs to 14 residues. Germline CDR1 is MGHDK and CDR2 is SYGVNS. Trimming stripped 7 bases from V and 6 bases from J, with 18 bases between. The CDR3 coding sequence is TGTGCCAGCATTATTTACGGGGGCGGAAATGGCTACACCTTC. It yields the protein CASIIYGGGNGYTF.

This clonotype was found a few times. This sequence joins TRBV20-1 and TRBJ2-2, with D unresolved. CDR3 length: 15 residues. Trimming cost V 5 bases and J 1 base, with 14 bases left between them. Per germline, CDR1 DFQATT and CDR2 SNEGSKA (reference sequence). CDR3 sequence reads: CSALSGRENTGELFF. CDR3 DNA sequence: TGCAGTGCTCTGTCCGGCAGAGAGAACACCGGGGAGCTGTTTTTT.

The CDR3 region has the DNA TGTGCCAGCAGTCTACTAGCGGGGGCGACTTTGCTTAGCACAGATACGCAGTATTTT. Translated, it gives CASSLLAGATLLSTDTQYF. The gene calls are TRBV27 and TRBJ2-3; 11 bases map to TRBD2. The germline CDR1 and CDR2 sequences are MNHEY and SMNVEV (reference sequence). The CDR3 length is 19 residues. The V gene end was trimmed by 5 bases and the J gene end by 0 bases; junction bases not matched to a gene: 13.

The genes are TRBV5-1 and TRBJ2-3; the D is unclear. The length of the CDR3 is 15 residues. V shed 4 bases and J shed 5 bases, with 17 bases lying between them. The germline gives CDR1 SGHRS, CDR2 YFSETQ. CDR3 coding DNA: TGCGCCAGCAGCCCTGGGGTGCCGGCAGAAGATACGCAGTATTTT. Translated, it gives CASSPGVPAEDTQYF.

There are a few counts of this clonotype. The rearrangement joins TRBV20-1 to TRBJ2-2, with 14 bases that match TRBD2. CDR3 length: 15 residues. The germline gives CDR1 DFQATT, CDR2 SNEGSKA (reference sequence). J was trimmed by 7 bases and V by 3 bases; bases with no gene match: 4. CDR3 DNA: TGCAGTGCTAGGGGGACTAGCGGGAGTGGCGGGGAGCTGTTTTTT. It specifies CSARGTSGSGGELFF.

V gene TRBV29-1 combines with J gene TRBJ1-2, with TRBD1 matching 10 bases. Germline assignment: CDR1 SQVTM and CDR2 ANQGSEA. The CDR3 is 12 amino acids. V lost 5 bases and J lost 6; bases outside the gene matches: 3. The DNA for the CDR3 is TGCAGCGTTTTTGGACAGGGGGATGGCTACACCTTC. The encoded protein is CSVFGQGDGYTF.

V gene TRBV20-1 combines with J gene TRBJ2-2, with TRBD1 matching over 7 bases. This CDR3 is built from 13 residues. Germline values: CDR1 DFQATT, CDR2 SNEGSKA (reference sequence). V lost 3 bases to trimming and J lost 9 bases; unmatched junction nucleotides: 7. CDR3 sequence reads: CSARRTGDRELFF. CDR3 nucleotide sequence: TGCAGTGCTAGGAGGACAGGCGACCGGGAGCTGTTTTTT.